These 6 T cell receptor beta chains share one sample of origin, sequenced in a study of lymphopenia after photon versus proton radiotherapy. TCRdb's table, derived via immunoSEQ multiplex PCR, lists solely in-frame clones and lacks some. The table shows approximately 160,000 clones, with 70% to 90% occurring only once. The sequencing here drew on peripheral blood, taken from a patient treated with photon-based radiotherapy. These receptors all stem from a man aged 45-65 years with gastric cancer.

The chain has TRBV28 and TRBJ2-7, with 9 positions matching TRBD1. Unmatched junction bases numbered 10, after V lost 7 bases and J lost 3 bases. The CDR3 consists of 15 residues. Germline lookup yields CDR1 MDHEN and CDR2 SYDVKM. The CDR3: CASITTGTGNYEQYF. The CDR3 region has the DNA TGTGCCAGCATTACTACCGGGACAGGGAACTACGAGCAGTACTTC. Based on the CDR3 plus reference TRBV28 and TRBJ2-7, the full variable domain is DVKVTQSSRYLVKRTGEKVFLECVQDMDHENMFWYRQDPGLGLRLIYFSYDVKMKEKGDIPEGYSVSREKKERFSLILESASTNQTSMYLCASITTGTGNYEQYFGPGTRLTVT.

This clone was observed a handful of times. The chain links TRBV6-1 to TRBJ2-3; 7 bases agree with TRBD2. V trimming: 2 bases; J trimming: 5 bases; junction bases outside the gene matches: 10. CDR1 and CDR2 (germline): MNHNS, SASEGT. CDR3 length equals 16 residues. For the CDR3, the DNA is TGTGCCAGCAGTGAACGGGCGGGAGCGCTACTAGATACGCAGTATTTT. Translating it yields CASSERAGALLDTQYF.

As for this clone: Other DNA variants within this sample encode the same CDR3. The CDR3 protein is CASSFSSGRETQYF. The CDR3 nucleotides read TGTGCCAGCAGCTTTTCTAGCGGCCGAGAGACCCAGTACTTC. The chain links TRBV7-9 to TRBJ2-5; 7 bases agree with TRBD2. J gave up 4 bases and V 3 bases, and 5 bases lay outside the gene matches. CDR1 SEHNR and CDR2 FQNEAQ come from the germline V gene (reference sequence). This CDR3 is 14 amino acids long.

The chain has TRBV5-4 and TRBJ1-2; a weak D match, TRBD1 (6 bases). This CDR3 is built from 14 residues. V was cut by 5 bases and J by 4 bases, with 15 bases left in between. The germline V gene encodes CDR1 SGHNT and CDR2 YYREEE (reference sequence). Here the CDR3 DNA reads TGTGCCAGCAGGGTAGTGGGGGCGAGCTATGGCTACACCTTC. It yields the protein CASRVVGASYGYTF.

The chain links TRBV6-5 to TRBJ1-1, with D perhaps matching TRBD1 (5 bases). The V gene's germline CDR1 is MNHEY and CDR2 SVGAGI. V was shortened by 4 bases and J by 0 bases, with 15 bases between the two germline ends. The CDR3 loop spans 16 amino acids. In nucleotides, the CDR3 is TGTGCCAGCAGTTCCCTTGTGACAGCCATGAACACTGAAGCTTTCTTT. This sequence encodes CASSSLVTAMNTEAFF.

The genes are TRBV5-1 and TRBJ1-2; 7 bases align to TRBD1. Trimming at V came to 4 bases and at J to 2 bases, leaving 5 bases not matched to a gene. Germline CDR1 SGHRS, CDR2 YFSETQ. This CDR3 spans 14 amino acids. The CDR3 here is CASSQGQQNYGYTF. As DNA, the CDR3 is TGCGCCAGCAGCCAGGGACAGCAGAACTATGGCTACACCTTC.